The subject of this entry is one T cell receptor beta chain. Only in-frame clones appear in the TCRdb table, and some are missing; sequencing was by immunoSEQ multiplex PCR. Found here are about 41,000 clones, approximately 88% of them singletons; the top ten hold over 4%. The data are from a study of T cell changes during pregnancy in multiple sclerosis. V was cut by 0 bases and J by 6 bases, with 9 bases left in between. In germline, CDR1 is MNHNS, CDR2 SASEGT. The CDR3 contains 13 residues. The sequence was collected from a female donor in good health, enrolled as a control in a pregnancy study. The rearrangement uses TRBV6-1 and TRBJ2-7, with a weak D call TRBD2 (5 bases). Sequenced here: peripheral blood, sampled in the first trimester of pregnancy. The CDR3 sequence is CASSEARASEQYF. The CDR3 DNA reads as TGTGCCAGCAGTGAAGCGCGGGCTTCCGAGCAGTACTTC.